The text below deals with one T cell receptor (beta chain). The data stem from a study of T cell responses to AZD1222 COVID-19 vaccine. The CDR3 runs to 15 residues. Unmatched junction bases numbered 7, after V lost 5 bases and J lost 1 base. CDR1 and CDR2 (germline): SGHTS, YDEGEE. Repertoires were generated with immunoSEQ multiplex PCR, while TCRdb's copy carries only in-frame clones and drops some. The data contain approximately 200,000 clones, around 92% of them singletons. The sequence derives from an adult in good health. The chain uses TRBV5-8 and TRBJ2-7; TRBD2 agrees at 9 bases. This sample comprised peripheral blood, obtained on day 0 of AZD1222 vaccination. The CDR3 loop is CASSLGLALSYEQYF. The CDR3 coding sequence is TGTGCCAGCAGTCTCGGACTAGCGTTATCCTACGAGCAGTACTTC.